One and the same sample provided the 11 T cell receptor beta chains below, sequenced in a study of response to subunit inactivated influenza vaccine. TCRdb re-analysed the RT-PCR reads in MiXCR, keeping a single row per CDR3 protein. The repertoire holds fewer than 250,000 distinct CDR3 sequences, with over 13% as singletons. The specimen was CD8+ T cells sorted from PBMCs, collected 4 to 6 days after vaccination. The receptors originated from a man aged 50-60 years who received an inactivated influenza vaccine.

This clonotype was detected a few times. J is TRBJ2-7 and V is TRBV4-3, with a possible D match to TRBD2 (5 bases). The CDR3 is 14 amino acids. In germline, CDR1 is LGHNA, CDR2 YSLEER. The V end lost 1 base, the J end lost 3 bases, and 10 bases lay between the germline ends. Written as DNA, the CDR3 is TGCGCCAGCAGCCAAGGAAGGGAGAGCTACGAGCAGTACTTC. Encoded protein: CASSQGRESYEQYF.

The chain uses TRBV4-3 and TRBJ2-7, with 8 bases identical to TRBD1. Looked up from germline, CDR1 is LGHNA and CDR2 is YSLEER. V was clipped by 0 bases and J by 3 bases; unmatched bases: 7. The CDR3 runs to 16 residues. In DNA, the CDR3 is TGCGCCAGCAGCCAAGATCAACGGACAGGGTTCTACGAGCAGTACTTC. Its protein product is CASSQDQRTGFYEQYF.

CDR3: CASSQVGQSSYEQYF. The DNA for the CDR3 is TGTGCCAGCAGCCAAGTAGGGCAAAGCTCCTACGAGCAGTACTTC. V is TRBV4-2 and J is TRBJ2-7; D ambiguous. Germline V gene data show CDR1 as LGHNA and CDR2 as YNFKEQ. The CDR3 loop spans 15 amino acids. Trimming pared 1 base from V and 0 bases from J, leaving 10 bases between.

J is TRBJ2-5 and V is TRBV20-1; possible D gene TRBD2, 6 bases. CDR1 is DFQATT, CDR2 SNEGSKA, per germline (reference sequence). The CDR3 is 12 amino acids. Trimming removed 6 bases at V and 2 bases at J, with 10 bases between. The CDR3 bases are TGCAGTGCCGGACTACAACAAGAGACCCAGTACTTC. This sequence encodes CSAGLQQETQYF.

This clonotype was counted at least ten times. The chain couples TRBV5-5 to TRBJ2-3; 7 nucleotides agree with TRBD1. This CDR3 has 14 amino acids. V shed 5 bases, J shed 0 bases, and the junction held 3 bases outside the gene matches. CDR1 and CDR2 (germline): SGHKS, YYEKEE (reference sequence). CDR3 in amino acids: CASRTGFSTDTQYF. The CDR3, as DNA: TGTGCCAGCAGGACAGGGTTTAGCACAGATACGCAGTATTTT.

This clonotype was observed a handful of times. The CDR3 DNA is TGTGCCAGCAGCTCCCTCGGGACCATCTACCCCTACGAGCAGTACTTC. It is translated as CASSSLGTIYPYEQYF. This chain joins TRBV7-9 and TRBJ2-7; D assignment may be TRBD1 or TRBD2 (5 bases each). This CDR3 contains 16 residues. From germline, CDR1 is SEHNR and CDR2 FQNEAQ (reference sequence). Trimming left V 4 bases short and J 2 bases short, with 18 bases between.

The sample holds a few counts of this clonotype. V and J are TRBV20-1 and TRBJ2-7; 9 bases fit TRBD1. Unmatched junction bases numbered 10, after V lost 0 bases and J lost 7 bases. Germline V gives CDR1 DFQATT, CDR2 SNEGSKA (reference sequence). This CDR3 has 15 amino acids. CDR3 nucleotide sequence: TGCAGTGCTAGAGACCTACAGGGGGCGCCAGGGGAGCAGTACTTC. Its protein is CSARDLQGAPGEQYF.

This chain connects TRBV6-2 or TRBV6-3 to TRBJ2-5; D unclear. Per the germline V gene, CDR1 is MNHEY and CDR2 is SVGEGT. The CDR3 is 11 residues long. V was trimmed by 2 bases and J by 4 bases, leaving 2 bases between them. CDR3 nucleotide sequence: TGTGCCAGCAGTTACGCAGAGACCCAGTACTTC. Its protein is CASSYAETQYF.

This clonotype was recorded at least ten times. The junction departs from the called germline gene at one end, perhaps through a read error. CDR3 loop: CASSYSDQDKGF. Here the CDR3 DNA reads TGTGCCAGCAGTTACTCGGACCAGGACAAGGGTTTT. The J gene is TRBJ1-5, the V gene TRBV6-6; a weak D match, TRBD1 (5 bases). From germline, CDR1 is MNHNY and CDR2 SVGAGI (reference sequence). This CDR3 is 12 amino acids long.

V gene TRBV28 combines with J gene TRBJ2-7; no clear D. V was cut by 5 bases and J by 4 bases, with 9 bases left in between. There are 12 residues in the CDR3. Germline V CDR1 and CDR2: MDHEN, SYDVKM. The CDR3 region is CASSPPNYEQYF. In DNA, the CDR3 is TGTGCCAGCAGTCCCCCCAATTACGAGCAGTACTTC.

The chain employs TRBV15 and TRBJ2-7; 11 nucleotides line up with TRBD2. With 5 bases clipped from V and 0 bases from J, the junction kept 3 bases outside the gene matches. Germline CDR1 is LNHNV and CDR2 is YYDKDF (reference sequence). The CDR3 runs 15 residues. The CDR3 coding sequence is TGTGCCACCAGCCCGGGACTAGCGGCCTCCTACGAGCAGTACTTC. Translation: CATSPGLAASYEQYF.